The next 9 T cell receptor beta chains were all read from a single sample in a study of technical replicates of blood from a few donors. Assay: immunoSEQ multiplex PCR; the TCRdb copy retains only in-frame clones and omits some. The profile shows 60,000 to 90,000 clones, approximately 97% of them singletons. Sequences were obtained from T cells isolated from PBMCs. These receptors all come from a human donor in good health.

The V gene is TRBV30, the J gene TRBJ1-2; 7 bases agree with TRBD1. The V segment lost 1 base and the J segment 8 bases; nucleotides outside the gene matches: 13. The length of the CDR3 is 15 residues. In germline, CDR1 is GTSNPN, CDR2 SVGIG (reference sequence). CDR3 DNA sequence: TGTGCCTGGAGTGATTGGACAGGCTCCGTAGGCGGCTACACCTTC. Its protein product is CAWSDWTGSVGGYTF.

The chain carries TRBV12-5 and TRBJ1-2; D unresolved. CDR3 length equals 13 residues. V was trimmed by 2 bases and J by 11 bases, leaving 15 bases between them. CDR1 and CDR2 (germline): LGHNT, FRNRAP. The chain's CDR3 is CASGLTPRLWYTF. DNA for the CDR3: TGTGCTAGTGGTTTGACCCCCAGGTTGTGGTACACCTTC.

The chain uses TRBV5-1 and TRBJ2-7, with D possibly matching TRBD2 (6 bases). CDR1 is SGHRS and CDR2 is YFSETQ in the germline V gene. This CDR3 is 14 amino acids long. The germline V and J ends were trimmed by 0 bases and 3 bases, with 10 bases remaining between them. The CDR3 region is CASSLAGESYEQYF. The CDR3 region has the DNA TGCGCCAGCAGCTTGGCGGGAGAAAGCTACGAGCAGTACTTC.

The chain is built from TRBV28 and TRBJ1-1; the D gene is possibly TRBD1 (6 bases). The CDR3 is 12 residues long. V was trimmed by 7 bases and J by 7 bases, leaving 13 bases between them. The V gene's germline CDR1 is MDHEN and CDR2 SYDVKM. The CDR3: CASTRGQFEAFF. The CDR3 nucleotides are TGTGCCAGCACCAGAGGACAGTTTGAAGCTTTCTTT.

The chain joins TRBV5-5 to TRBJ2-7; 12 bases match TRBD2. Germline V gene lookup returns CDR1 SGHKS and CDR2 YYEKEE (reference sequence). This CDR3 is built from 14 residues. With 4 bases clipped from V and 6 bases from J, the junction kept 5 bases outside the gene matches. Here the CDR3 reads CASSLTSGSGEQYF. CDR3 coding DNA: TGTGCCAGCAGCCTGACTAGCGGGAGCGGCGAGCAGTACTTC.

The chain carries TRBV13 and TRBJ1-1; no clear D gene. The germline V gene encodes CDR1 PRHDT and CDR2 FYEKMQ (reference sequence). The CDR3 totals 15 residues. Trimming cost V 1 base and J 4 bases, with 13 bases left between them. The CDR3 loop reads CASSLDRGWGTEAFF. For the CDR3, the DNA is TGTGCCAGCAGCTTAGACCGGGGATGGGGCACTGAAGCTTTCTTT.

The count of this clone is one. Here the CDR3 DNA reads TGTGCCAGCTTAGCGCAGCCCCCTCTCACATACAATGAGCAGTTCTTC. This gives the protein CASLAQPPLTYNEQFF. This sequence joins TRBV27 and TRBJ2-1; tentatively, D is TRBD2 (5 bases). The CDR3 sequence is 16 residues long. Trimming took 8 bases from V and 4 from J, leaving 21 bases between them. The germline V gene encodes CDR1 MNHEY and CDR2 SMNVEV (reference sequence).

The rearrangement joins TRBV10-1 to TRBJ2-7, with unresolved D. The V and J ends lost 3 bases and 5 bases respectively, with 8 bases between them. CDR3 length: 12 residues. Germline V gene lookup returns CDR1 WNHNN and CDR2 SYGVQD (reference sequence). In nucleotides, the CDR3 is TGCGCCAGCAGTGATGAGTGTAACGAGCAGTACTTC. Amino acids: CASSDECNEQYF.

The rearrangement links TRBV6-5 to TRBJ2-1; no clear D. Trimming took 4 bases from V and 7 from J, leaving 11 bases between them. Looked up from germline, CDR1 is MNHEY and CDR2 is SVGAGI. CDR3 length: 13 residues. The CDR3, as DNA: TGTGCCAGCAGTTTAGCTGAAGGTAATGAGCAGTTCTTC. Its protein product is CASSLAEGNEQFF.